The sequence of this TCR beta chain was determined in a study of cytomegalovirus exposure and HLA in healthy donors. The wider study: The same platform used for the 666 first-cohort repertoires was also used for the 120 or so validation repertoires, as a later analysis reported.

V lost 5 bases, J lost 5 bases, and 12 bases lay in between. CDR1 and CDR2 (germline): SSHAT, FNYEAQ (reference sequence). The length of the CDR3 is 13 residues. The data were produced by immunoSEQ multiplex PCR, yet TCRdb's version contains in-frame clones alone and is incomplete. Seen here are hundreds of thousands of clones, around nine tenths observed once, and the top ten hold 2.5% to 3%. Notes on the study in general: The investigators catalogued 150 to 200 TCR beta chains as cytomegalovirus-associated.

This clone was observed once. What it recognizes is unknown. Sequenced sample: PBMCs. The sequence was obtained from a man between 18 and 29 years old in good health and CMV-seronegative. The chain uses TRBV7-7 and TRBJ2-5, with D perhaps TRBD1 (6 bases). The CDR3 DNA follows: TGTGCCAGCAGCCTTGGACAGCTGGAGACCCAGTACTTC. This gives the protein CASSLGQLETQYF.